What follows are 12 T cell receptor beta chains derived from one specimen sequenced in a study of T cells in Graves' hyperthyroidism and ophthalmopathy. What was amplified from RNA transcripts were TCR beta CDR3 regions. Using the HTBI primer set, a first-round RT-PCR was run on the TCR CDR3. Each CDR3 protein gets one entry after TCRdb re-called the multiplex PCR reads with MiXCR. The sample lists hundreds of thousands of distinct CDR3 sequences, roughly 14% occurring once. Material for sequencing was blood. Receptors were obtained from a man aged 18 to 30 with Graves' ophthalmopathy.

Many counts were recorded for this clonotype. This chain joins TRBV12-3 or TRBV12-4 and TRBJ1-2, with no clear D. V shed 3 bases and J shed 5 bases, with 4 bases lying between them. The CDR3 has 11 amino acids. The CDR3 DNA is TGTGCCAGCAGTTTCGGATATGGCTACACCTTC. It is translated as CASSFGYGYTF.

The chain combines TRBV2 with TRBJ1-4, with a weak D call TRBD1 (5 bases). V shed 4 bases and J shed 4 bases, with 7 bases lying between them. Germline V gene lookup returns CDR1 SNHLY and CDR2 FYNNEI. This CDR3 spans 13 amino acids. The CDR3 region is CASSAGGNEKLFF. Written as DNA, the CDR3 is TGTGCCAGCAGTGCGGGGGGTAATGAAAAACTGTTTTTT.

This clonotype was counted at least ten times. The gene calls are TRBV9 and TRBJ2-7; D ambiguous. Trimming cost V 0 bases and J 2 bases, with 9 bases left between them. From germline, CDR1 is SGDLS and CDR2 YYNGEE. This CDR3 spans 14 amino acids. DNA for the CDR3: TGTGCCAGCAGCGTAGGATTAGGGACCTACGAGCAGTACTTC. It encodes CASSVGLGTYEQYF.

This clonotype was observed many times. The chain has TRBV7-2 and TRBJ1-5, with D maybe TRBD1 (6 bases). The CDR3 loop spans 16 amino acids. The germline CDR1 and CDR2 sequences are SGHTA and FQGNSA. V lost 4 bases and J 2 bases, leaving 15 bases between the germline ends. The CDR3 bases are TGTGCCAGCAGCTCGGGGCAGGGGCGCGGCAATCAGCCCCAGCATTTT. This gives the protein CASSSGQGRGNQPQHF. The full variable domain, completed using reference TRBV7-2 and TRBJ1-5, is GAGVSQSPSNKVTEKGKDVELRCDPISGHTALYWYRQSLGQGLEFLIYFQGNSAPDKSGLPSDRFSAERTGGSVSTLTIQRTQQEDSAVYLCASSSGQGRGNQPQHFGDGTRLSIL.

This clonotype was observed a handful of times. The CDR3 DNA is TGTGCCAGCTCACCAGTCGTGAGGTCCTATAATTCACCCCTCCACTTT. This encodes CASSPVVRSYNSPLHF. V gene TRBV18 combines with J gene TRBJ1-6; D unclear. CDR1 KGHSH and CDR2 LQKENI come from the germline V gene. CDR3 length equals 16 residues. V was clipped by 2 bases and J by 1 base, with 9 bases between them.

The rearrangement joins TRBV7-9 to TRBJ1-2; 8 bases are a match to TRBD1. CDR3 length equals 14 residues. Germline V gives CDR1 SEHNR, CDR2 FQNEAQ (reference sequence). V lost 5 bases to trimming and J lost 8 bases; unmatched junction nucleotides: 10. CDR3 sequence reads: CASSPGQEARGYTF. The CDR3 DNA reads as TGTGCCAGCAGCCCGGGACAGGAGGCGCGGGGCTACACCTTC.

This clonotype has a count of ten or more. The chain combines TRBV20-1 with TRBJ2-5; no definite D call. CDR3 length equals 14 residues. The V gene lost 1 base and the J gene lost 4 bases, with 13 bases spanning the gap. Looked up from germline, CDR1 is DFQATT and CDR2 is SNEGSKA (reference sequence). CDR3 coding DNA: TGCAGTGCTAGAGTGGCCAGGCCGGGAGAGACCCAGTACTTC. This gives the protein CSARVARPGETQYF.

This clonotype was recorded many times. The genes are TRBV13 and TRBJ1-1; D uncertain. The ends were cut back, 7 bases at V and 5 bases at J, with 14 bases in the middle. CDR1 and CDR2 from the germline V gene are PRHDT and FYEKMQ (reference sequence). This CDR3 has 13 residues. The CDR3 loop reads CASTPEARTEAFF. CDR3 coding DNA: TGTGCCAGCACCCCCGAGGCCCGGACTGAAGCTTTCTTT. Supplemented by reference TRBV13 and TRBJ1-1, the full variable domain reads AAGVIQSPRHLIKEKRETATLKCYPIPRHDTVYWYQQGPGQDPQFLISFYEKMQSDKGSIPDRFSAQQFSDYHSELNMSSLELGDSALYFCASTPEARTEAFFGQGTRLTVV.

This clonotype showed up many times. The rearrangement uses TRBV30 and TRBJ2-3, with D perhaps TRBD2 (6 bases). The length of the CDR3 is 15 residues. CDR1 and CDR2 (germline): GTSNPN, SVGIG (reference sequence). Trimming stripped 1 base from V and 2 bases from J, with 13 bases between. The CDR3 is CAWSEYGGDTDTQYF. In DNA form, the CDR3 reads TGTGCCTGGAGTGAATACGGCGGGGACACAGATACGCAGTATTTT.

The chain employs TRBV7-9 and TRBJ2-2; 11 nucleotides agree with TRBD2. Germline loops: CDR1 SEHNR, CDR2 FQNEAQ (reference sequence). Germline trimming cut 4 bases from V and 0 bases from J; bases unmatched to any gene: 1. This CDR3 spans 16 amino acids. The CDR3 coding sequence is TGTGCCAGCAGCTCGGGACTAGCGGCGAACACCGGGGAGCTGTTTTTT. Encoded protein: CASSSGLAANTGELFF.

This sequence joins TRBV28 and TRBJ2-5, with 7 bases that match TRBD1. V lost 1 base to trimming and J lost 2 bases; unmatched junction nucleotides: 7. CDR1 is MDHEN and CDR2 is SYDVKM in the germline V gene. The length of the CDR3 is 16 residues. In DNA, the CDR3 is TGTGCCAGCAGTTTATCTGGGACAGAGTTGCAAGAGACCCAGTACTTC. Translating gives CASSLSGTELQETQYF.

Only a few counts were recorded for this clonotype. This chain connects TRBV3-1 to TRBJ2-1, with 9 bases matching TRBD2. V trimming: 1 base; J trimming: 4 bases; junction bases outside the gene matches: 2. Germline lookup yields CDR1 LGHDT and CDR2 YNNKEL (reference sequence). The CDR3 has 15 amino acids. The CDR3: CASSQGTSDYNEQFF. Written as DNA, the CDR3 is TGTGCCAGCAGCCAAGGGACTAGCGATTACAATGAGCAGTTCTTC.